The subject of this entry is one T cell receptor (beta chain). Antigen specificity is unknown. The record originates from a study of response to subunit inactivated influenza vaccine. Findings and caveats of the study: Authors proposed each seasonal influenza vaccination draws in few new T cells.

In TCRdb, the RT-PCR reads were re-called with MiXCR into one record per CDR3 protein. The table lists around 580,000 distinct CDR3 sequences, roughly 10% of them singletons, with about a tenth in the top ten. Germline V gene data show CDR1 as MDHEN and CDR2 as SYDVKM. This CDR3 is 15 amino acids long. Unmatched junction bases numbered 9, after V lost 2 bases and J lost 6 bases. This chain links TRBV28 with TRBJ2-7; 8 bases map to TRBD2. The source was PBMCs from blood, collected on the day of vaccination. The TCR was taken from a man aged 50 to 60 who received an inactivated influenza vaccine. The CDR3 reads CASSLRFSGGSEQYF. The CDR3, as DNA: TGTGCCAGCAGTTTAAGGTTCTCGGGAGGGTCCGAGCAGTACTTC.